This is a list of T cell receptor beta chains from one sample in a study of sequential checkpoint blockade in melanoma. TCRdb's copy holds only in-frame clones and misses some; the assay was immunoSEQ multiplex PCR. The sample contains approximately 2,000 clones, around 53% of which appear only once. The specimen was CD8+ T cells sorted from blood (inferred from file names), collected from a patient given nivolumab and ipilimumab in sequence. All receptors come from a human patient with melanoma. Some clones in this sample may be carry-over from other donors' samples. The CDR3 runs from the conserved cysteine through the conserved F or W. D genes are given only for firm matches. Size values are once, few and many counts, or a class for expanded clones, and some rows have none.

clone_size j_call d_call v_call cdr3_nt cdr3_aa
medium-sized TRBJ1-2 TRBD1 TRBV7-9 TGTGCCAGCAGCCATCTGGACAGGGAACGTGGCTACACCTTC CASSHLDRERGYTF
. TRBJ1-1 . TRBV15 TGTGCCACCAGCGCCCGGGGGGGCACTGAAGCTTTCTTT CATSARGGTEAFF
. TRBJ2-1 . TRBV5-1 TGCGCCAGCAGCTTGGCCGGGAACAATGAGCAGTTCTTC CASSLAGNNEQFF
. TRBJ2-7 . TRBV28 TGTGCCAGCAGCTCCCTACTCAGGCCCTACGAGCAGTACTTC CASSSLLRPYEQYF
few TRBJ1-1 . TRBV10-2 TGCGCCAGCACTTCAGTGTCCACTGAAGCTTTCTTT CASTSVSTEAFF
once TRBJ2-5 TRBD1 TRBV15 TGTGCCACCAGCAGGGGGGACAGGGGCCTCGAGACCCAGTACTTC CATSRGDRGLETQYF
. TRBJ2-1 . TRBV30 TGTGCCTGGAGCGGGGGGGTCGGCAGGGGGTCCTACAATGAGCAGTTCTTC CAWSGGVGRGSYNEQFF
few TRBJ1-1 . TRBV7-8 TGTGCCAGCAGCCGCCCTACGCAGGGTGAAGCTTTCTTT CASSRPTQGEAFF
. TRBJ1-5 TRBD1 TRBV5-6 TGTGCCAGCAGCGACGGGACAGGGGGGACTCAGCCCCAGCATTTT CASSDGTGGTQPQHF
medium-sized TRBJ1-5 TRBD1 TRBV4-1 TGCGCCAGCAGCCAAGATACAGGGGACGGGCAGCCCCAGCATTTT CASSQDTGDGQPQHF
. TRBJ1-4 . TRBV27 TGTGCCAGCAGTTCCGGGGAGGACCCCCCAAAACTGTTTTTT CASSSGEDPPKLFF
. TRBJ1-2 . TRBV30 TGTGCCTGGAATGGAGCTTACTATGGCTACACCTTC CAWNGAYYGYTF
. TRBJ2-7 TRBD1 TRBV6-1 TGTGCCAGCACCCCGGACAGGGGCGCGGGGGAGCAGTACTTC CASTPDRGAGEQYF
. TRBJ1-4 . TRBV6-4 TGTGCCAGCAGCCGAACGTCAGGGGCAGGTGAAAAACTGTTTTTT CASSRTSGAGEKLFF
. TRBJ1-2 TRBD1 TRBV27 TGTGCCAGCAGTTCCCCCGACAGGGCCTATGGCTACACCTTC CASSSPDRAYGYTF
. TRBJ2-7 TRBD1 TRBV4-3 TGCGCCAGCAGCCAAGAGTGGACAGGGAGGTACGAGCAGTACTTC CASSQEWTGRYEQYF
hyperexpanded TRBJ2-7 . TRBV6-5 TGTGCCAGCAGAATGCAGGGGGGCCTAGCCTACGAGCAGTACTTC CASRMQGGLAYEQYF
. TRBJ1-5 . TRBV4-3 TGCGCCAGCAGCCAAGGGACAGAACATAGCAATCAGCCCCAGCATTTT CASSQGTEHSNQPQHF
once TRBJ2-3 . TRBV27 TGTGCCAGCAGTTTATGGTCTAGCCGGGACTTCTTAAGCACAGATACGCAGTATTTT CASSLWSSRDFLSTDTQYF
. TRBJ2-5 . TRBV27 TGTGCCAGCAGTTTAACGCCTAGCCTAGAGACCCAGTACTTC CASSLTPSLETQYF
. TRBJ2-7 TRBD2 TRBV5-1 TGCGCCAGCAGCTTCGGACTAGCGGGGGACCCCTCCTACGAGCAGTACTTC CASSFGLAGDPSYEQYF
. TRBJ1-4 . TRBV10-3 TGTGCCATCTCACCGGAGGGACTTAATGAAAAACTGTTTTTT CAISPEGLNEKLFF
. TRBJ2-6 TRBD1 TRBV7-6 TGTGCCAGCAGCCCAATCGGACAGGGTTACTCTGGGGCCAACGTCCTGACTTTC CASSPIGQGYSGANVLTF
few TRBJ2-2 . TRBV4-3 TGCGCCAGCACCCCCGGACTAGGGGGGGAACACCGGGGAGCTGTTTTT CASTPGLGGEHRGAVF
few TRBJ1-6 TRBD1 TRBV6-1 TGTGCCAGCTCCGGAGGACAGGGGGCATCACCCCTCCACTTT CASSGGQGASPLHF
. TRBJ2-7 TRBD2 TRBV19 TGTGCCAGTAGCCCGGTGACTAGCGGGGGCATCTACGAGCAGTACTTC CASSPVTSGGIYEQYF
. TRBJ1-2 TRBD1 TRBV7-9 TGTGCCAGCAGGGAGGACAGGGAAAATGGCTACACCTTC CASREDRENGYTF
. TRBJ1-1 TRBD1 TRBV27 TGTGCCAGCAGTTTACTGACAGGGCACACTGAAGCTTTCTTT CASSLLTGHTEAFF
. TRBJ2-1 TRBD2 TRBV15 TGTGCCACCAGCGGACCTAGCGGCTACAATGAGCAGTTCTTC CATSGPSGYNEQFF
. TRBJ1-2 . TRBV29-1 TGCAGCATCCCTCGGGGGGGTGTCCACACCTTC CSIPRGGVHTF
. TRBJ2-7 . TRBV2 TGTGCCAGCGGGAACAGGACGTACGAGCAGTACTTC CASGNRTYEQYF
once TRBJ1-1 TRBD1 TRBV13 TGTGCCAGCAGCTTAACAGGGGCGAACACTGAAGCTTTCTTT CASSLTGANTEAFF
. TRBJ2-2 . TRBV5-5 TGTGCCAGCAGCTTGTCGTGGAGAGACCTGAACACCGGGGAGCTGTTTTTT CASSLSWRDLNTGELFF
. TRBJ2-7 . TRBV6-5 TGTGCCAGCAGTTACTCGGTCGGGTCAGCCTACGAGCAGTACTTC CASSYSVGSAYEQYF
. TRBJ2-7 . TRBV6-1 TGTGCCAGCAGTGACAGGGGTGGTCGCTACGAGCAGTACTTC CASSDRGGRYEQYF
. TRBJ2-7 . TRBV27 TGTGCCAGCAGTTTATCGGCCGGGACACGCAACTACGAGCAGTACTTC CASSLSAGTRNYEQYF
medium-sized TRBJ2-1 . TRBV19 TGTGCCAGTAGTATCGGCCCGTTGGAGCACAATGAGCAGTTCTTC CASSIGPLEHNEQFF
few TRBJ2-3 TRBD2 TRBV4-1 TGCGCCAGCAGCCACCCAAACGCCCCTAGCGGGGGACCCACAGATACGCAGTATTTT CASSHPNAPSGGPTDTQYF
. TRBJ2-2 TRBD1 TRBV5-4 TGTGCCAGCAGCTTGGAAACAGGGGAGTTAACCGGGGAGCTGTTTTTT CASSLETGELTGELFF
few TRBJ1-5 . TRBV6-5 TGTGCCAGCAGTTCCACGACAGAATTCAGGGATCAGCCCCAGCATTTT CASSSTTEFRDQPQHF
. TRBJ2-7 TRBD1 TRBV2 TGTGCCAGCAGTGGGACAGGGGAGAAGGGGTACGAGCAGTACTTC CASSGTGEKGYEQYF
. TRBJ2-7 TRBD1 TRBV5-1 TGCGCCAGCAGCCCGGGACAGGGGGCGATTTCCTACGAGCAGTACTTC CASSPGQGAISYEQYF
. TRBJ2-3 . TRBV7-9 TGTGCCAGCAGCTCGCCCTCCCTAGCCTCAGATACGCAGTATTTT CASSSPSLASDTQYF
few TRBJ1-3 . TRBV27 TGTGCCAGCAGTTTATCCGGTAGCTCTGGAAACACCATATATTTT CASSLSGSSGNTIYF
few TRBJ1-5 . TRBV7-2 TGTGCCAGCAGCTTAGAAAGGGGACTTAAGCCCCAGCATTTT CASSLERGLKPQHF
. TRBJ2-2 . TRBV30 TGTGCCTGGAGTTTTGGACAGAACACCGGGGAGCTGTTTTTT CAWSFGQNTGELFF
once TRBJ1-6 . TRBV30 TGTGCCTGGAGTGTAGATTATCGGTCACCCCTCCACTTT CAWSVDYRSPLHF
. TRBJ2-7 . TRBV7-9 TGTGCCAGCAGCTTAGTCTCGTTTGGGGGGGACAGGAGCTCCTACGAGCAGTACTTC CASSLVSFGGDRSSYEQYF